This T cell receptor (beta chain) was recorded in a study of T cells in Graves' hyperthyroidism and ophthalmopathy. The study, taken as a whole, reports: The model predicted ophthalmopathy a median about 6.6 months before onset.

V gave up 5 bases and J gave up 8 bases; unmatched junction bases: 7. The CDR3 is 13 amino acids. In germline, CDR1 is SEHNR, CDR2 FQNEAQ (reference sequence). For this clonotype: The antigen is undetermined.

Ophthalmopathy patients had moderate-to-severe active disease, CAS ≥3, NOSPECS ≥4, and disease duration under 3 months. Patients showing uncontrolled infection, other autoimmune disease, pregnancy or lactation were ineligible. The PBMCs were sourced from fresh peripheral blood (about 9.7 ml). Using RNA transcripts as the source, TCR beta CDR3 regions were amplified. Carried out on the TCR CDR3, a first-round RT-PCR used the HTBI primer set. TCRdb recomputed calls from the multiplex PCR reads with MiXCR, one row per CDR3 protein. The sample contains almost 500,000 distinct CDR3 sequences, under 25% of which appear only once.

The chain employs TRBV7-9 and TRBJ1-2, with 8 bases that match TRBD1. Sequences were obtained from blood. This TCR came from a woman aged 70-85 years with Graves' ophthalmopathy. CDR3 region: CASSAGTGRGYTF. CDR3 nucleotide sequence: TGTGCCAGCAGCGCTGGGACAGGCCGAGGCTACACCTTC.